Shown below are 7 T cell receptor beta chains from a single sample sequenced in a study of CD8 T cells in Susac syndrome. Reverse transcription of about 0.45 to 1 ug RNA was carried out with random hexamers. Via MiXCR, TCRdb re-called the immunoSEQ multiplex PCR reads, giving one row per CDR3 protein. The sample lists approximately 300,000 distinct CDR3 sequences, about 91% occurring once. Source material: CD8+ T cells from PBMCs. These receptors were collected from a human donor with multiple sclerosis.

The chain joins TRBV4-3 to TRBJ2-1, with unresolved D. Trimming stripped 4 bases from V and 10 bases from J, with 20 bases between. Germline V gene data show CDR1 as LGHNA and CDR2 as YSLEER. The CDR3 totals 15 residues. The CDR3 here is CASSLRAVIVGEQFF. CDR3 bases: TGCGCCAGCAGCCTCCGGGCAGTAATCGTAGGGGAGCAGTTCTTC.

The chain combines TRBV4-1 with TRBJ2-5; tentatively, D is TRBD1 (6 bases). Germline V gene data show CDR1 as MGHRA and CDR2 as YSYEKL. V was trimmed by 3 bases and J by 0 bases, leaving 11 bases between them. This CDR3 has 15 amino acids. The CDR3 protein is CASSHGTLYQETQYF. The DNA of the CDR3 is TGCGCCAGCAGCCACGGGACACTGTACCAAGAGACCCAGTACTTC.

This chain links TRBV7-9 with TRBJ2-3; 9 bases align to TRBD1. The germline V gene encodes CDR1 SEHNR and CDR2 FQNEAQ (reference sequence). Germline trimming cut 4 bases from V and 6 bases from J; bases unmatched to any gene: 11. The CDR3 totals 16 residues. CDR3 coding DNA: TGTGCCAGCAGCTCCTTACCGGGACAGGGTATGGATACGCAGTATTTT. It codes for CASSSLPGQGMDTQYF.

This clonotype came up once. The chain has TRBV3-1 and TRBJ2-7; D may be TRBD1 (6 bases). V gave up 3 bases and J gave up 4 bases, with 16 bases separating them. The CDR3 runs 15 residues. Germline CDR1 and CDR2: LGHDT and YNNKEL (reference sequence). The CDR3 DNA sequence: TGTGCCAGCAGCCACCGGGACACTAACATATACGAGCAGTACTTC. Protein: CASSHRDTNIYEQYF.

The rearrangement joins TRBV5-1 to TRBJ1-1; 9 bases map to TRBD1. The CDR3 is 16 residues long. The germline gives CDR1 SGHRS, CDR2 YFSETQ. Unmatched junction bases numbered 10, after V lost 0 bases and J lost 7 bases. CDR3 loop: CASSLDPQGAKLEAFF. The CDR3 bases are TGCGCCAGCAGCTTGGACCCACAGGGGGCGAAACTTGAAGCTTTCTTT.

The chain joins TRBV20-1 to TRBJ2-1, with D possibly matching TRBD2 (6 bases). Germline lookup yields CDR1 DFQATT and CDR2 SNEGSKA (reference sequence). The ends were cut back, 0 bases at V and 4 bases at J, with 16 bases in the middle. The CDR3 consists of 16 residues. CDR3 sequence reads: CSARDSRGIAYNEQFF. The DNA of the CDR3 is TGCAGTGCTAGAGATTCGCGCGGGATCGCTTACAATGAGCAGTTCTTC.

The CDR3 sequence is CATSVKGGYQPQHF. CDR3 sequence (DNA): TGTGCCACCTCCGTGAAGGGTGGGTATCAGCCCCAGCATTTT. The J gene is TRBJ1-5, the V gene TRBV6-5; no reliable D call. The length of the CDR3 is 14 residues. V was clipped by 10 bases and J by 5 bases, with 18 bases between them. Per the germline V gene, CDR1 is MNHEY and CDR2 is SVGAGI.